Sequencing of this T cell receptor beta chain was carried out in a study of blood T cell repertoires in COVID-19. The wider study: Samples representing acute and convalescent COVID-19 were sourced from the United States, Italy and Spain. In each case, the material was cDNA or gDNA derived from T cells, B-cell-depleted T cells, or PBMCs.

In the 2 weeks before study entry, exposed participants met a COVID-19 case, which was PCR-confirmed or clinician-diagnosed. Produced via immunoSEQ multiplex PCR; TCRdb's table is partial and in-frame only. The table includes a few hundred thousand clones, around 90% detected once. Trimming removed 0 bases from V and 2 bases from J, with 5 bases in between. Per germline, CDR1 SGHRS and CDR2 YFSETQ. The CDR3 is 13 amino acids. J is TRBJ1-2 and V is TRBV5-1; tentative D call: TRBD1 (5 bases). Sequencing was done on a sample of PBMCs or T cells enriched from blood (not recorded which). The receptor was derived from a man aged 30-40 years who had been exposed to COVID-19. In DNA form, the CDR3 reads TGCGCCAGCAGCTTGGGACAGAACTATGGCTACACCTTC. It yields the protein CASSLGQNYGYTF.